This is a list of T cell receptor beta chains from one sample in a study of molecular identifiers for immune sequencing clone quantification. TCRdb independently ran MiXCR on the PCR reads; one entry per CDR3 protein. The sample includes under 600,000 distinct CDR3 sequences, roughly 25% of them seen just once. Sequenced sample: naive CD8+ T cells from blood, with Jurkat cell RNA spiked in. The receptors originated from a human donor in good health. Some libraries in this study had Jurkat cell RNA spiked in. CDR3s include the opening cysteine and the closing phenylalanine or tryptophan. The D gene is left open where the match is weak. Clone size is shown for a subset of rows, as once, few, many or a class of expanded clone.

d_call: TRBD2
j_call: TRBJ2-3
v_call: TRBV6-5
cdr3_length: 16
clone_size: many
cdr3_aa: CASRRGLAESTDTQYF
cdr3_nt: TGTGCCAGCAGAAGGGGACTAGCGGAGAGCACAGATACGCAGTATTTT

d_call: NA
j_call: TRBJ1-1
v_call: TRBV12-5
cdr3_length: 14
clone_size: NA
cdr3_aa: CASGLSTGNTEAFF
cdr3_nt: TGTGCTAGTGGTTTGTCCACTGGGAACACTGAAGCTTTCTTT

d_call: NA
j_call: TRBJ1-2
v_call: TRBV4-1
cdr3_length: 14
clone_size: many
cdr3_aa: CASSQGAGDYGYTF
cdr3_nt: TGCGCCAGCAGCCAAGGTGCCGGGGACTATGGCTACACCTTC

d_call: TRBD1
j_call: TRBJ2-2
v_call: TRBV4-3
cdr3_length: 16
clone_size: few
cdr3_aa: CASSPGTGANTGELFF
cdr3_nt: TGCGCCAGCAGCCCAGGGACAGGGGCGAACACCGGGGAGCTGTTTTTT

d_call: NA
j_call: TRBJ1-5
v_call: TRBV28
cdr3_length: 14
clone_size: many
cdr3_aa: CASRGVQGSQPQHF
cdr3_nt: TGTGCCAGCAGGGGGGTCCAGGGCAGTCAGCCCCAGCATTTT

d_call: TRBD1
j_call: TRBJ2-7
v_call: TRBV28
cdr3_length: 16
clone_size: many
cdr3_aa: CASSPTQGTGKYEQYF
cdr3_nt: TGTGCCAGCAGTCCGACCCAGGGGACAGGGAAGTACGAGCAGTACTTC

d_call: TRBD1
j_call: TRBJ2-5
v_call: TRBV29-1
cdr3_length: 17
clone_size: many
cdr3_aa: CSGLTLGQAVLKETQYF
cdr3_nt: TGCAGCGGATTGACGCTGGGACAGGCAGTGTTGAAAGAGACCCAGTACTTC

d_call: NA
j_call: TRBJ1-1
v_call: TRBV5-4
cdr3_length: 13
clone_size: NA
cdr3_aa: CASSPGEVTEAFF
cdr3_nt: TGTGCCAGCAGCCCGGGCGAGGTCACTGAAGCTTTCTTT

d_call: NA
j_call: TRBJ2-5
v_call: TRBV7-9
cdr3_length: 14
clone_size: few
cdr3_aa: CASNTETSQETQYF
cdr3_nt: TGTGCCAGCAACACCGAAACTAGCCAAGAGACCCAGTACTTC

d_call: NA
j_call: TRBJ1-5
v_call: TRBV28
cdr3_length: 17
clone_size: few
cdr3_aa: CASTKRGGEAGNQPQHF
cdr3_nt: TGTGCCAGCACCAAAAGGGGGGGGGAGGCAGGCAATCAGCCCCAGCATTTT

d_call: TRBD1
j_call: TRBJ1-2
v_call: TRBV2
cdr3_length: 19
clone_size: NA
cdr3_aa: CASSEALKTGKGRDYGYTF
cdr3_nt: TGTGCCAGCAGCGAAGCGCTTAAGACAGGGAAAGGACGAGACTATGGCTACACCTTC

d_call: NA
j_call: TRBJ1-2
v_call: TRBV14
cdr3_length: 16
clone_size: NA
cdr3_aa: CASSQGHRAFPQGYTF
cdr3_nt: TGTGCCAGCAGCCAAGGACACCGGGCCTTCCCCCAAGGCTACACCTTC

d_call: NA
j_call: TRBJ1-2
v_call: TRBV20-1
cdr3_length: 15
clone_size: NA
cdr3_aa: CSARVRLPYNYGYTF
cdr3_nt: TGCAGTGCTAGAGTCAGACTACCTTATAACTATGGCTACACCTTC

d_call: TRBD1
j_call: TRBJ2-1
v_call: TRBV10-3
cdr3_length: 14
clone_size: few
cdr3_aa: CAISEGQGSDEQFF
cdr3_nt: TGTGCCATCAGTGAGGGACAGGGGTCCGATGAGCAGTTCTTC

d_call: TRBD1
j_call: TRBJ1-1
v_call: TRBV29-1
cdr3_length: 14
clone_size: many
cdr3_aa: CSCRTGWGNTEAFF
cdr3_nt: TGCAGCTGCCGGACAGGGTGGGGAAACACTGAAGCTTTCTTT

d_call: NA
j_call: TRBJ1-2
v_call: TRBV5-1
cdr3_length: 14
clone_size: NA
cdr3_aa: CASSLEGPLYGYTF
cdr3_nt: TGCGCCAGCAGCTTGGAGGGACCGCTTTATGGCTACACCTTC

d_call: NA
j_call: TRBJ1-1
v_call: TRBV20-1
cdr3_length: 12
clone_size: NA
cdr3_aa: CTQRPTNTEALF
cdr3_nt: TGCACCCAAAGACCGACGAACACTGAAGCTCTCTTT

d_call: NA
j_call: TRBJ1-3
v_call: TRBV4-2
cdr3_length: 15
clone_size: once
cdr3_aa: CASSQALSSPNTIYF
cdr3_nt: TGTGCCAGCAGCCAAGCCCTTTCGTCGCCGAACACCATATATTTT

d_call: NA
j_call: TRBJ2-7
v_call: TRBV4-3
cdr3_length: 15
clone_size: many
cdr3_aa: CASSQDLSVVYEQYF
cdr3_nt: TGCGCCAGCAGCCAAGATCTCAGCGTGGTGTACGAGCAGTACTTC

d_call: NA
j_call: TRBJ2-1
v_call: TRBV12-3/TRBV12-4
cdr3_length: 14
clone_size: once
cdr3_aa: CASSLGLAWNAQFF
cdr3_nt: TGTGCCAGCAGTTTAGGGCTAGCATGGAATGCGCAGTTCTTC

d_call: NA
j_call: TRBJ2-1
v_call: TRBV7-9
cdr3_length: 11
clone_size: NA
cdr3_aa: CASSPGPEQFF
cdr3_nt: TGTGCCAGCAGCCCAGGGCCTGAGCAGTTCTTC

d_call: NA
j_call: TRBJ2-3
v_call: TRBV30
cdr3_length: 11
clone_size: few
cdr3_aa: CAGFSGDTQYF
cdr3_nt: TGTGCCGGGTTTTCAGGCGATACGCAGTATTTT

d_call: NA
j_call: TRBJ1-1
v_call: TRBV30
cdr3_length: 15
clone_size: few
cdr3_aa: CAWMLTGLANTEAFF
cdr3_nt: TGTGCCTGGATGCTCACAGGGCTTGCAAACACTGAAGCTTTCTTT

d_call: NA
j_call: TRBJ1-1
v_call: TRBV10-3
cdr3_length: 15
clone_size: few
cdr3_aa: CAIMDHTMVNTEAFF
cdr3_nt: TGTGCCATCATGGACCACACAATGGTGAACACTGAAGCTTTCTTT

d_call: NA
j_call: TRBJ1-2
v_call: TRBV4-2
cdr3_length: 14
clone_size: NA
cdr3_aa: CASSQDSIRYGYTF
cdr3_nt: TGTGCCAGCAGCCAAGATTCCATCCGCTATGGCTACACCTTC

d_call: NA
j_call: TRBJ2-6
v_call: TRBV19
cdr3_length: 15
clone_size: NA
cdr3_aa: CASRGWDSGANVLTF
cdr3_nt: TGTGCCAGTCGGGGGTGGGACTCTGGGGCCAACGTCCTGACTTTC

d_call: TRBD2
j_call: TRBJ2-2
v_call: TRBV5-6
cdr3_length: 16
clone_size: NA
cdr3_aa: CASSQGTRRDTGELFF
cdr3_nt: TGTGCCAGCAGCCAAGGGACTAGAAGAGACACCGGGGAGCTGTTTTTT

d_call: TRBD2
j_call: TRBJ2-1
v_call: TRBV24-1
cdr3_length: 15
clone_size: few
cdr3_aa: CATSARRDYYNEQFF
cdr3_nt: TGTGCCACCAGTGCCCGCCGGGACTACTACAATGAGCAGTTCTTC

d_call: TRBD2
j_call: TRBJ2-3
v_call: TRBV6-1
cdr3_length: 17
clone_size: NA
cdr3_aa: CASSEGLAGGSTDTQYF
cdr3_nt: TGTGCCAGCAGTGAGGGACTAGCGGGAGGAAGCACAGATACGCAGTATTTT

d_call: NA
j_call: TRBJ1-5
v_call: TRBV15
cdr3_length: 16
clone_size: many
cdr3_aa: CATSRGWQGPNQPQHF
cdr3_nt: TGTGCCACCAGCAGGGGATGGCAGGGACCCAATCAGCCCCAGCATTTT

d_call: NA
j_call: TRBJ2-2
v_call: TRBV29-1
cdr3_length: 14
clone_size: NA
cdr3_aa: CSAPAGVGTGELFF
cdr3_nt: TGCAGCGCTCCAGCCGGGGTGGGGACCGGGGAGCTGTTTTTT

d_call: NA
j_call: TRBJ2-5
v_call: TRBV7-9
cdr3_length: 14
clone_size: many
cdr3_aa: CASSLEGLSATQYF
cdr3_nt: TGTGCCAGCAGCTTAGAGGGGCTCTCAGCGACCCAGTACTTC

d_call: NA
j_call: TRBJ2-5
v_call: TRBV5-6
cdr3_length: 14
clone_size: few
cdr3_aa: CASSLASNQETQYF
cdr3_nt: TGTGCCAGCAGCTTGGCCAGTAACCAAGAGACCCAGTACTTC

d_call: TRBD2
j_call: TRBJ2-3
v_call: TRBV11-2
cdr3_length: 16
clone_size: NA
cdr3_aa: CASSETSGGAGDTQYF
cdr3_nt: TGTGCCAGCAGCGAAACTAGCGGGGGGGCTGGAGATACGCAGTATTTT

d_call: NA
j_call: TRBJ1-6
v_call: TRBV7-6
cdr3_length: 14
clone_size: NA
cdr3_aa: CASSLAGNNSPLHF
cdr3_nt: TGTGCCAGCAGCTTAGCGGGGAATAATTCACCCCTCCACTTT

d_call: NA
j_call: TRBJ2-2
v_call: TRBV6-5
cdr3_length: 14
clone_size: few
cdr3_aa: CASSSQGGTGELFF
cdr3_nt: TGTGCCAGCAGTTCACAGGGTGGCACCGGGGAGCTGTTTTTT

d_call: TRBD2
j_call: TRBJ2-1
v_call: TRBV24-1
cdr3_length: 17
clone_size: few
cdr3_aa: CATSDLNLAGAGNEQFF
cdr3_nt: TGTGCCACCAGTGATCTGAATTTGGCGGGAGCTGGGAATGAGCAGTTCTTC

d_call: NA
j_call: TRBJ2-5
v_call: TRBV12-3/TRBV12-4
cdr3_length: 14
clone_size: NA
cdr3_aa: CASSLWGYRETQYF
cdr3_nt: TGTGCCAGCAGTTTATGGGGGTACCGAGAGACCCAGTACTTC

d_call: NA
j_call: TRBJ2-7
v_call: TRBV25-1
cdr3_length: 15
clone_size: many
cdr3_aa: CASSELRQGVYEQYF
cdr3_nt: TGTGCCAGCAGTGAATTGAGGCAGGGTGTTTACGAGCAGTACTTC

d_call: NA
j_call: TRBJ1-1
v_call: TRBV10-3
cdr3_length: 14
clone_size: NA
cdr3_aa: CAIRESTRGPEAFF
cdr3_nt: TGTGCCATCCGTGAGTCTACCAGGGGCCCTGAAGCTTTCTTT

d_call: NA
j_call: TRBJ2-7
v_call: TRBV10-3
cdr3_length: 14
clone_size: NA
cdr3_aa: CAIKEGSRAYEQYF
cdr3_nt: TGTGCCATCAAGGAGGGGTCCAGGGCCTACGAGCAGTACTTC

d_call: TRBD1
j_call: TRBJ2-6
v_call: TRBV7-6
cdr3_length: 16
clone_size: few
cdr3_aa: CASSLLGQGGGNVLTF
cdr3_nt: TGTGCCAGCAGCCTACTGGGACAGGGGGGAGGCAACGTCCTGACTTTC

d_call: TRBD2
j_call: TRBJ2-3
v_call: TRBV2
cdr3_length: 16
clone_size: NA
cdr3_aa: CASSGTSGEPTDTQYF
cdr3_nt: TGTGCCAGCAGTGGGACTAGCGGGGAACCCACAGATACGCAGTATTTT

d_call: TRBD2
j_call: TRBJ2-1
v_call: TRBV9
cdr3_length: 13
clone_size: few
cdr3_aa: CASNSGGYNEQFF
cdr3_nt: TGTGCCAGCAATAGCGGGGGATACAATGAGCAGTTCTTC

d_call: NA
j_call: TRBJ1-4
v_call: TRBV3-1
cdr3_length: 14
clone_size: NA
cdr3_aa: CASSQRTPDEKLFF
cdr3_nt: TGTGCCAGCAGCCAAAGGACCCCGGATGAAAAACTGTTTTTT

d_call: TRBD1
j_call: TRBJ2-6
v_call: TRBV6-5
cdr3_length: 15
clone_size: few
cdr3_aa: CASTPDRAGANVLTF
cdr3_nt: TGTGCCAGCACCCCCGACAGGGCTGGGGCCAACGTCCTGACTTTC

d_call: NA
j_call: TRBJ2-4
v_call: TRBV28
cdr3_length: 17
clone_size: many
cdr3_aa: CASSLTEGVSAKNIQYF
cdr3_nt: TGTGCCAGCAGTTTAACCGAGGGGGTCTCGGCCAAAAACATTCAGTACTTC

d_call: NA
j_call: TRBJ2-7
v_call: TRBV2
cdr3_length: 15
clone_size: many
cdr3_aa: CASSAPGIYPYEQYF
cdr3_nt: TGTGCCAGCAGCGCCCCTGGGATCTATCCCTACGAGCAGTACTTC

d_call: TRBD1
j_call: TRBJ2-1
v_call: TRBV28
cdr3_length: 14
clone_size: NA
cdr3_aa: CASRDSYLYNEQFF
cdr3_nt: TGTGCCAGCCGGGACAGCTACCTCTACAATGAGCAGTTCTTC

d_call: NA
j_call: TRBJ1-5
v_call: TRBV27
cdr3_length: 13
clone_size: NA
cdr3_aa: CASSLTFNQPQHF
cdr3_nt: TGTGCCAGCAGTTTAACTTTCAATCAGCCCCAGCATTTT

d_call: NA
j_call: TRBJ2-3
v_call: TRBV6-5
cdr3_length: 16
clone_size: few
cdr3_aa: CASSYSAVAATDTQYF
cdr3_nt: TGTGCCAGCAGTTACTCGGCGGTAGCTGCAACAGATACGCAGTATTTT

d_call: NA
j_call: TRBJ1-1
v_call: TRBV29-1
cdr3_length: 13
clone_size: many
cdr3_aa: CSVVQTMNTEAFF
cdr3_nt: TGCAGCGTTGTCCAGACAATGAACACTGAAGCTTTCTTT

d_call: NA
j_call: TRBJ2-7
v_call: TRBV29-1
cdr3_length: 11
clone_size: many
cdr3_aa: CSVRRGYEQYF
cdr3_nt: TGCAGCGTTCGTCGAGGATACGAGCAGTACTTC